This T cell receptor (beta chain) is drawn from a study of OX40 agonist ivuxolimab in advanced cancers. Findings and limits, study-wide: Blood T cells, both CD4+ and CD8+, expanded clonally by week 6 at 0.1 to 3.0 mg/kg.

Sequenced by immunoSEQ multiplex PCR; TCRdb stores in-frame clones only, minus some. The sample records about 30,000 clones, 90% being singletons. The CDR3 loop spans 16 amino acids. The germline V gene has CDR1 SGDLS and CDR2 YYNGEE. Unmatched junction bases numbered 7, after V lost 4 bases and J lost 4 bases. About this clone itself: The antigen remains undetermined.

This specimen was CD4+ or CD8+ T cells sorted from blood, taken in a trial of the OX40 agonist ivuxolimab. V and J are TRBV9 and TRBJ2-1, with TRBD2 identical over 11 bases. The sequence came from an adult with an advanced solid tumor such as melanoma, head and neck, liver or kidney cancer. The CDR3 region has the DNA TGTGCCAGCAGCTCCGTGACTAGCGGGGTATACAATGAGCAGTTCTTC. This encodes CASSSVTSGVYNEQFF.